The next 15 T cell receptor beta chains were all read from a single sample in a study of T cell changes during pregnancy in multiple sclerosis. This table comes from immunoSEQ multiplex PCR, and its TCRdb copy is limited to in-frame clones, with some not included. This sample yields fewer than 100,000 clones, of which around 91% are seen a single time; approximately 2% belongs to the top ten. The sequencing used peripheral blood, collected before pregnancy. The receptors were gathered from a female donor with multiple sclerosis, enrolled in a pregnancy study.

J is TRBJ1-4 and V is TRBV12-5; a weak D match, TRBD1 (5 bases). The CDR3 spans 13 residues. Germline V gene sequence: CDR1 LGHNT, CDR2 FRNRAP. V gave up 8 bases and J gave up 4 bases, with 11 bases separating them. The CDR3 region is CASYGGVNEKLFF. CDR3 nucleotides: TGTGCTAGTTATGGAGGGGTTAATGAAAAACTGTTTTTT.

The V call is TRBV5-5, the J call TRBJ1-4, with 10 positions matching TRBD1. This CDR3 is built from 17 residues. Germline CDR1 SGHKS, CDR2 YYEKEE (reference sequence). V shed 5 bases and J 0 bases; nucleotides not matched to a gene: 7. Here the CDR3 DNA reads TGTGCCAGCAGGCCCGGGACAGGGGACCCAACTAATGAAAAACTGTTTTTT. It encodes CASRPGTGDPTNEKLFF.

This clone was found once. The chain is built from TRBV4-2 and TRBJ1-6; TRBD1 is a possible D gene (6 bases). The germline V gene encodes CDR1 LGHNA and CDR2 YNFKEQ. CDR3 length: 15 amino acids. The V and J ends lost 1 base and 5 bases respectively, with 9 bases between them. The CDR3 DNA is TGTGCCAGCAGCCAAGCGGACAGTGATAATTCACCCCTCCACTTT. Amino acid sequence: CASSQADSDNSPLHF.

The gene calls are TRBV4-3 and TRBJ1-4, with 7 bases aligning to TRBD1. The germline V gene encodes CDR1 LGHNA and CDR2 YSLEER. CDR3 length: 15 amino acids. J lost 3 bases, V lost 4 bases, and 5 bases had no gene match. The CDR3 nucleotides read TGCGCCAGCAGCCCACAGGGGAGCGCTAATGAAAAACTGTTTTTT. Translating it yields CASSPQGSANEKLFF.

The genes are TRBV18 and TRBJ2-1; possible D gene TRBD1, 5 bases. Germline V gives CDR1 KGHSH, CDR2 LQKENI. The CDR3 covers 14 residues. Trimming pared 6 bases from V and 12 bases from J, leaving 21 bases between. The CDR3 sequence is CASSAGSPDSGQFF. In nucleotides, the CDR3 is TGTGCCAGCTCTGCAGGGTCCCCTGATAGTGGGCAGTTCTTC.

This chain joins TRBV7-2 and TRBJ1-2; TRBD1 agrees at 7 bases. This CDR3 is 14 amino acids long. With V trimmed by 2 bases and J by 6 bases, 6 bases remained unmatched. Germline loops: CDR1 SGHTA, CDR2 FQGNSA. The CDR3 reads CASSLTRQGDGYTF. DNA of the CDR3: TGTGCCAGCAGCTTAACTAGACAGGGCGATGGCTACACCTTC.

The rearrangement joins TRBV29-1 to TRBJ1-1, with a weak D call TRBD1 (5 bases). Germline V lookup: CDR1 SQVTM, CDR2 ANQGSEA. The CDR3 contains 12 residues. V shed 4 bases and J shed 4 bases, with 10 bases lying between them. The CDR3 protein is CSVGGRVTEAFF. The DNA of the CDR3 is TGCAGCGTTGGGGGCAGGGTCACTGAAGCTTTCTTT.

The rearrangement uses TRBV5-1 and TRBJ2-3; 9 bases align to TRBD1. Germline V gives CDR1 SGHRS, CDR2 YFSETQ. J lost 4 bases, V lost 3 bases, and 9 bases had no gene match. The CDR3 is made up of 16 amino acids. The CDR3 sequence is CASSSTTTGGSDTQYF. The DNA for the CDR3 is TGCGCCAGCAGCTCTACCACGACAGGGGGGTCAGATACGCAGTATTTT. The entire variable domain, with the rest obtained from reference TRBV5-1 and TRBJ2-3, is as follows: KAGVTQTPRYLIKTRGQQVTLSCSPISGHRSVSWYQQTPGQGLQFLFEYFSETQRNKGNFPGRFSGRQFSNSRSEMNVSTLELGDSALYLCASSSTTTGGSDTQYFGPGTRLTVL.

V and J are TRBV7-9 and TRBJ1-2; D might be TRBD1 (5 bases). Germline assignment: CDR1 SEHNR and CDR2 FQNEAQ (reference sequence). There are 14 residues in the CDR3. Trimming took 1 base from V and 3 from J, leaving 9 bases between them. The CDR3 here is CASSLGGDDYGYTF. CDR3 coding DNA: TGTGCCAGCAGCTTAGGCGGGGACGACTATGGCTACACCTTC. The full variable domain, rest sourced from reference TRBV7-9 and TRBJ1-2, is DTGVSQNPRHKITKRGQNVTFRCDPISEHNRLYWYRQTLGQGPEFLTYFQNEAQLEKSRLLSDRFSAERPKGSFSTLEIQRTEQGDSAMYLCASSLGGDDYGYTFGSGTRLTVV.

The chain combines TRBV2 with TRBJ2-7; 11 bases align to TRBD2. The germline V gene encodes CDR1 SNHLY and CDR2 FYNNEI. The CDR3 is 15 amino acids. V lost 8 bases, J lost 2 bases, and 8 bases stayed unmatched. CDR3 coding DNA: TGTGCCAGCTCCCCAACTAGCGGGGGTACCTACGAGCAGTACTTC. As protein: CASSPTSGGTYEQYF.

The rearrangement uses TRBV10-3 and TRBJ2-5, with TRBD2 identical over 8 bases. The germline V gene has CDR1 ENHRY and CDR2 SYGVKD. The V and J ends lost 0 bases and 9 bases, in that order; junction bases with no gene match: 12. The CDR3 has 16 amino acids. The DNA of the CDR3 is TGTGCCATCAGTGAGTCCCGACTAGCGACGAGAGGGGCCCAGTACTTC. Translation: CAISESRLATRGAQYF.

This rearrangement joins TRBV6-1 to TRBJ2-7; TRBD1 aligns across 7 bases. V lost 6 bases and J lost 3; bases outside the gene matches: 8. The CDR3 consists of 14 residues. Per germline, CDR1 MNHNS and CDR2 SASEGT. The CDR3 DNA reads as TGTGCCAGCAGAGTCACAGGGGAATTCTACGAGCAGTACTTC. Amino acids: CASRVTGEFYEQYF.

This clone was recorded only once. The CDR3 DNA follows: TGTGCCAGCAGCTTGGGCCACGCGGGGGGCAATGAGCAGTTCTTC. Residues: CASSLGHAGGNEQFF. V usage is TRBV5-4 and J usage is TRBJ2-1; 8 bases fit TRBD2. V gave up 0 bases and J gave up 6 bases; unmatched junction bases: 5. From germline, CDR1 is SGHNT and CDR2 YYREEE (reference sequence). This CDR3 is built from 15 residues.

The V call is TRBV29-1, the J call TRBJ2-1, with 11 bases lining up with TRBD2. CDR3 length: 15 residues. J was trimmed by 5 bases and V by 5 bases; bases with no gene match: 8. Germline CDR1 SQVTM, CDR2 ANQGSEA. The CDR3 sequence: CSVYSTSGGNNEQFF. The CDR3 DNA sequence: TGCAGCGTTTACTCAACTAGCGGGGGAAACAATGAGCAGTTCTTC.

J is TRBJ2-6 and V is TRBV19; TRBD1 might be the D (6 bases). Germline-derived CDR1 and CDR2 are LNHDA and SQIVND (reference sequence). The CDR3 is 15 residues long. V lost 4 bases and J 4 bases, leaving 11 bases between the germline ends. Here the CDR3 reads CASSTQGSGANVLTF. The DNA of the CDR3 is TGTGCCAGTAGTACTCAGGGGTCCGGGGCCAACGTCCTGACTTTC.